The next 12 T cell receptor beta chains were all read from a single sample in a study of tissue T cells after allogeneic stem cell transplantation. Profiled with immunoSEQ multiplex PCR; TCRdb holds only in-frame clones, not every one. The profile covers 8,000 to 10,000 clones, with around three fifths appearing a single time and around 10% taken by the ten largest. The specimen comprised tissue from the jejunum, sampled at autopsy. The receptors originated from a woman aged 18-49 years with breast cancer.

This rearrangement joins TRBV20-1 to TRBJ1-5; D gene ambiguous. The CDR3 loop spans 10 amino acids. Germline V gene sequence: CDR1 DFQATT, CDR2 SNEGSKA (reference sequence). CDR3 nucleotides: TGCGGTAATAGCAATCAGCCCCAGCATTTT. This translates into CGNSNQPQHF.

By sample fraction, this clone is medium-sized. J is TRBJ1-2 and V is TRBV18, with D maybe TRBD1 (6 bases). The CDR3 consists of 13 residues. The germline V and J ends were trimmed by 4 bases and 8 bases, with 14 bases remaining between them. Per germline, CDR1 KGHSH and CDR2 LQKENI. The CDR3 loop reads CASSLQGTGGYTF. The CDR3 coding sequence is TGTGCCAGCTCACTCCAGGGGACGGGCGGCTACACCTTC.

In this sample, this clone turned up once. The V gene is TRBV12-5, the J gene TRBJ2-7, with 11 positions matching TRBD1. V lost 7 bases to trimming and J lost 4 bases; unmatched junction nucleotides: 3. The CDR3 is 13 amino acids. Per the germline V gene, CDR1 is LGHNT and CDR2 is FRNRAP. The DNA of the CDR3 is TGTGCTAGTGCCCGGGACAGGGGGTACGAGCAGTACTTC. Protein sequence: CASARDRGYEQYF.

In this sample, this clone turned up once. V usage is TRBV6-2 or TRBV6-3 and J usage is TRBJ2-2, with D perhaps matching TRBD2 (6 bases). V was trimmed by 6 bases and J by 7 bases, leaving 18 bases between them. The CDR3 loop spans 15 amino acids. CDR1 is MNHEY, CDR2 SVGEGT, per germline. The CDR3: CASSPQAGILGELFF. The CDR3 DNA is TGTGCCAGCAGCCCCCAGGCGGGGATTCTCGGGGAGCTGTTTTTT.

This clone turned up a few times. The rearrangement joins TRBV13 to TRBJ1-1, with D possibly TRBD1 on 5 matching bases. The germline CDR1 and CDR2 sequences are PRHDT and FYEKMQ (reference sequence). V was clipped by 2 bases and J by 4 bases, with 14 bases between them. CDR3 length: 15 amino acids. CDR3 amino acids: CASSLTRDRATEAFF. The CDR3 nucleotides are TGTGCCAGCAGCTTAACCAGGGATAGGGCCACTGAAGCTTTCTTT.

Sample share makes this clone medium-sized. Other DNA sequences in this specimen translate into the identical CDR3. The chain links TRBV19 to TRBJ2-3; 9 nucleotides agree with TRBD2. The CDR3 runs 13 residues. The germline CDR1 and CDR2 sequences are LNHDA and SQIVND (reference sequence). The V gene end was trimmed by 6 bases and the J gene end by 4 bases; junction bases not matched to a gene: 2. The DNA of the CDR3 is TGTGCCAGTAGGGTAGCGGGAGCAGATACGCAGTATTTT. Protein: CASRVAGADTQYF.

The chain recombines TRBV9 with TRBJ2-5, with D hard to call. The CDR3 consists of 13 residues. Germline V gene sequence: CDR1 SGDLS, CDR2 YYNGEE. Trimming removed 0 bases from V and 2 bases from J, with 5 bases in between. Here the CDR3 reads CASSVVSQETQYF. As DNA, the CDR3 is TGTGCCAGCAGCGTAGTAAGTCAAGAGACCCAGTACTTC.

This clone was seen only a few times. The V and J genes are TRBV6-6 and TRBJ2-7; maybe TRBD2 (6 bases). Trimming stripped 2 bases from V and 4 bases from J, with 9 bases between. The CDR3 runs to 13 residues. Germline V gives CDR1 MNHNY, CDR2 SVGAGI (reference sequence). The CDR3 spells CASSYVAGYEQYF. The CDR3 DNA reads TGTGCCAGCAGTTACGTCGCGGGATACGAGCAGTACTTC.

The chain employs TRBV3-1 (or the pseudogene TRBV3-2) and TRBJ2-1, with 7 bases that match TRBD2. With V trimmed by 3 bases and J by 9 bases, 5 bases remained unmatched. The germline CDR1 and CDR2 sequences are LGHDT and YNNKEL (reference sequence). The CDR3 length is 13 residues. The CDR3 region has the DNA TGTGCCAGCAGCCAGGAACTAGCGAGTGAGCAGTTCTTC. Translating gives CASSQELASEQFF.

This clone was picked up a small number of times. This chain links TRBV5-1 with TRBJ2-7; D not certain. CDR1 SGHRS and CDR2 YFSETQ come from the germline V gene. The CDR3 runs 14 residues. Trimming left V 4 bases short and J 4 bases short, with 15 bases between. CDR3 loop: CASSPENVMYEQYF. In nucleotides, the CDR3 is TGCGCCAGCAGCCCCGAGAATGTTATGTACGAGCAGTACTTC.

The gene calls are TRBV30 and TRBJ1-6; perhaps TRBD1 as D (6 bases). The CDR3 consists of 13 residues. Germline values: CDR1 GTSNPN, CDR2 SVGIG (reference sequence). Between the trimmed V and J ends, which lost 3 bases and 4 bases, there was a span of 7 bases. This chain's CDR3 is CAWRGQYNSPLHF. The CDR3 coding sequence is TGTGCCTGGAGAGGACAGTATAATTCACCCCTCCACTTT.

The chain links TRBV2 to TRBJ1-4, with TRBD1 identical over 7 bases. Germline-derived CDR1 and CDR2 are SNHLY and FYNNEI. V was pared by 8 bases and J by 3 bases, with 6 bases of the junction left unmatched. The CDR3 loop spans 14 amino acids. CDR3 amino acids: CASVPDRSNEKLFF. As DNA, the CDR3 is TGTGCCAGCGTACCGGACAGGTCTAATGAAAAACTGTTTTTT. The full variable domain, rest sourced from reference TRBV2 and TRBJ1-4, is EPEVTQTPSHQVTQMGQEVILRCVPISNHLYFYWYRQILGQKVEFLVSFYNNEISEKSEIFDDQFSVERPDGSNFTLKIRSTKLEDSAMYFCASVPDRSNEKLFFGSGTQLSVL.